These 11 T cell receptor beta chains originate from one sample sequenced in a study of CD8+ T cells in alopecia areata (dated by TCRdb to the late 2010s). The meaning of the sample's time point label: around 4 weeks on oral tofacitinib. In light of the paper, this sample's treatment or condition label describes: oral pan-JAK inhibitor, 5-10 mg twice daily. Libraries were prepared through the immunoSEQ multiplex PCR assay. To provide template for TCR sequencing, every sample had RNA extracted and reverse transcribed into cDNA. TCRdb retrieved this table from immuneACCESS and kept in-frame rearrangements only. Not all clones are present; in checked studies, unresolved V genes account for under half, and no reason is known for the remainder. The sample table records fewer than 150,000 clones; 58% of these occur just once. 25% to 35% of the sample comes from the top ten. Sample: CD8+ T cells sorted from blood, taken at week 4, from a patient treated with tofacitinib. Source of these receptors: a human donor with alopecia areata.

The chain couples TRBV7-9 to TRBJ2-2; D not certain. This CDR3 contains 15 residues. The V gene lost 3 bases and the J gene lost 5 bases, with 13 bases spanning the gap. Germline CDR1 and CDR2: SEHNR and FQNEAQ (reference sequence). The CDR3 loop is CASSLGSVLTGELFF. The CDR3 region has the DNA TGTGCCAGCAGCTTGGGGTCTGTTTTGACCGGGGAGCTGTTTTTT.

The chain is built from TRBV4-2 and TRBJ2-5, with 12 bases aligning to TRBD2. V dropped 1 base and J dropped 2; count of bases not matched to a gene: 8. The CDR3 loop spans 18 amino acids. Germline V gene data show CDR1 as LGHNA and CDR2 as YNFKEQ. CDR3 amino acids: CASSQATSTSGGQETQYF. CDR3 DNA: TGTGCCAGCAGCCAAGCTACATCGACTAGCGGGGGACAAGAGACCCAGTACTTC.

This chain connects TRBV29-1 to TRBJ2-2; perhaps TRBD1 as D (6 bases). Trimming pared 4 bases from V and 9 bases from J, leaving 18 bases between. CDR1 and CDR2 (germline): SQVTM, ANQGSEA. The CDR3 totals 14 residues. The CDR3 here is CSVVGGQLNRELFF. In DNA, the CDR3 is TGCAGCGTTGTAGGTGGACAGTTAAATCGGGAGCTGTTTTTT.

The rearrangement joins TRBV6-6 to TRBJ2-1, with D possibly being TRBD1 (6 bases). The germline gives CDR1 MNHNY, CDR2 SVGAGI (reference sequence). This CDR3 is 14 amino acids long. Deletions cut 9 bases from V and 4 bases from J, with 16 bases between. The CDR3 DNA reads TGTGCCAGTACGAAGGACAGTAGGTACAATGAGCAGTTCTTC. Encoded protein: CASTKDSRYNEQFF.

Only a few counts were recorded for this clone. Other DNA sequences in the sample encode the same CDR3. The chain links TRBV27 to TRBJ1-5; 8 bases are shared with TRBD1. The ends lost 3 bases at V and 3 bases at J; junction bases unmatched: 1. Germline loops: CDR1 MNHEY, CDR2 SMNVEV (reference sequence). This CDR3 has 14 residues. In DNA, the CDR3 is TGTGCCAGCAGTTTGGACAGGGACAATCAGCCCCAGCATTTT. Its translation is CASSLDRDNQPQHF.

This sequence joins TRBV7-9 and TRBJ1-1, with a tentative D call TRBD1 (5 bases). This CDR3 comprises 14 residues. Germline values: CDR1 SEHNR, CDR2 FQNEAQ (reference sequence). Trimming took 5 bases from V and 7 from J, leaving 17 bases between them. The CDR3 bases are TGTGCCAGCAGCCCAGCGTTCGGACAACTTGAAGCTTTCTTT. This codes for CASSPAFGQLEAFF.

The chain has TRBV9 and TRBJ2-1; 14 bases map to TRBD2. This CDR3 comprises 17 residues. V was pared by 1 base and J by 10 bases, with 10 bases of the junction left unmatched. CDR1 is SGDLS and CDR2 is YYNGEE in the germline V gene. The CDR3 DNA reads as TGTGCCAGCAGCGTAAACCCGGGACTAGCGGGGGTTGGGGAGCAGTTCTTC. Residues: CASSVNPGLAGVGEQFF.

This clone occurred a few times. J is TRBJ2-2 and V is TRBV28; D is possibly TRBD1 (6 bases). The CDR3 covers 14 residues. The ends were cut back, 6 bases at V and 5 bases at J, with 13 bases in the middle. Looked up from germline, CDR1 is MDHEN and CDR2 is SYDVKM. CDR3 amino acids: CASRIHQGTGELFF. In nucleotides, the CDR3 is TGTGCCAGCAGGATACACCAGGGGACCGGGGAGCTGTTTTTT.

This chain links TRBV29-1 with TRBJ1-3, with a possible D match to TRBD1 (5 bases). Germline CDR1 reads SQVTM; CDR2 reads ANQGSEA. V was cut by 6 bases and J by 2 bases, with 17 bases left in between. The CDR3 consists of 15 residues. The CDR3 loop reads CSVSGPEGTGNTIYF. The CDR3, as DNA: TGCAGCGTCTCGGGACCCGAGGGGACTGGAAACACCATATATTTT.

For the CDR3, the DNA is TGTGCCTGGACCCACGACAGCACCAACACTGAAGCTTTCTTT. Translating gives CAWTHDSTNTEAFF. J is TRBJ1-1 and V is TRBV30; a possible D gene is TRBD1 (5 bases). The germline V gene has CDR1 GTSNPN and CDR2 SVGIG (reference sequence). This CDR3 is 14 amino acids long. V lost 4 bases, J lost 2 bases, and 14 bases lay in between.

This chain links TRBV5-4 with TRBJ2-7; D not resolved. The CDR3 consists of 11 residues. V was clipped by 3 bases and J by 0 bases, with 1 base between them. The germline V gene encodes CDR1 SGHNT and CDR2 YYREEE (reference sequence). The CDR3 reads CASSSSYEQYF. The CDR3, as DNA: TGTGCCAGCAGCTCCTCCTACGAGCAGTACTTC. Variable domain in full (rest from reference TRBV5-4 and TRBJ2-7): ETGVTQSPTHLIKTRGQQVTLRCSSQSGHNTVSWYQQALGQGPQFIFQYYREEENGRGNFPPRFSGLQFPNYSSELNVNALELDDSALYLCASSSSYEQYFGPGTRLTVT.